This T cell receptor (beta chain) was recovered during a study of cytomegalovirus exposure and HLA in healthy donors. Findings of the study overall: For most subjects, TCR beta sequences were reported to predict HLA-A and HLA-B alleles with accuracy.

Details on this clone: Antigen specificity is unknown.

PCR was performed using 60 Vbeta and 13 Jbeta primers. Authors' methods: Tens of millions of unique TCR beta chains, around 10 million of them shared, were counted by a later analysis. Here immunoSEQ multiplex PCR was the method, and the copy in TCRdb shows in-frame clones only, minus some. The DNA gave D and trimming, while V, J and clone size come from that table. The sample comprises around 120,000 clones, 75% to 85% of which are singletons, and around 11% rests with the top ten. Healthy bone marrow donors formed the donor group. From germline, CDR1 is SQVTM and CDR2 ANQGSEA. CDR3 length: 12 amino acids. V lost 4 bases to trimming and J lost 8 bases, with 9 bases between them.

The TCR was taken from a male donor in good health and CMV-seropositive. The source material was PBMCs. This chain connects TRBV29-1 to TRBJ1-6; D not resolved. The chain's CDR3 is CSVVRRYSPLHF. Here the CDR3 DNA reads TGCAGCGTTGTGCGTCGGTATTCACCCCTCCACTTT. The full variable domain, completed using reference TRBV29-1 and TRBJ1-6, is SAVISQKPSRDICQRGTSLTIQCQVDSQVTMMFWYRQQPGQSLTLIATANQGSEATYESGFVIDKFPISRPNLTFSTLTVSNMSPEDSSIYLCSVVRRYSPLHFGNGTRLTVT.